The 22 T cell receptor beta chains reported below all come from one sample, sequenced in a study of cytomegalovirus exposure and HLA in healthy donors. Amplification used 60 Vbeta primers and 13 Jbeta primers. Produced via immunoSEQ multiplex PCR; TCRdb's table is partial and in-frame only. The data hold about 130,000 clones, with 76% observed a single time. The sample consisted of PBMCs. These receptors came from a man aged 40-50 years in good health and CMV-seronegative.

This chain connects TRBV27 to TRBJ2-7; 13 bases map to TRBD2. The germline V gene has CDR1 MNHEY and CDR2 SMNVEV (reference sequence). The CDR3 spans 18 residues. J gave up 10 bases and V 4 bases, and 19 bases lay outside the gene matches. Here the CDR3 DNA reads TGTGCCAGCAGTTCTCCGGGACTAGCGGGATTCGGGACAAATCAACAGTACTTC. Protein: CASSSPGLAGFGTNQQYF.

This chain's CDR3 is CASSRTASQETQYF. In nucleotides, the CDR3 is TGTGCCAGTAGTAGGACAGCGTCCCAGGAGACCCAGTACTTC. The V gene is TRBV19, the J gene TRBJ2-5; TRBD1 is a possible D gene (6 bases). Germline V lookup: CDR1 LNHDA, CDR2 SQIVND (reference sequence). The CDR3 has 14 amino acids. Trimming stripped 4 bases from V and 5 bases from J, with 14 bases between.

The rearrangement joins TRBV2 to TRBJ2-7; 7 bases map to TRBD1. Germline lookup yields CDR1 SNHLY and CDR2 FYNNEI. V lost 2 bases to trimming and J lost 4 bases; unmatched junction nucleotides: 5. The CDR3 has 14 residues. The CDR3 is CASSELTGQYEQYF. CDR3 DNA sequence: TGTGCCAGCAGTGAATTGACAGGGCAGTACGAGCAGTACTTC.

The chain carries TRBV27 and TRBJ2-3, with D perhaps TRBD2 (6 bases). The V gene's germline CDR1 is MNHEY and CDR2 SMNVEV (reference sequence). The V end was cut by 3 bases, the J end by 1 base, with 11 bases between. The CDR3 spans 15 residues. CDR3 sequence (DNA): TGTGCCAGCAGTTTCGCCGGGACTGGCACAGATACGCAGTATTTT. It translates to CASSFAGTGTDTQYF.

The chain couples TRBV19 to TRBJ2-2, with D maybe TRBD1 (5 bases). The CDR3 totals 16 residues. Trimming pared 4 bases from V and 2 bases from J, leaving 14 bases between. The germline CDR1 and CDR2 sequences are LNHDA and SQIVND (reference sequence). CDR3 DNA sequence: TGTGCCAGTAGTAGTCGCCGACAGCTTAACACCGGGGAGCTGTTTTTT. As protein: CASSSRRQLNTGELFF. The full variable domain, completed using reference TRBV19 and TRBJ2-2, is DGGITQSPKYLFRKEGQNVTLSCEQNLNHDAMYWYRQDPGQGLRLIYYSQIVNDFQKGDIAEGYSVSREKKESFPLTVTSAQKNPTAFYLCASSSRRQLNTGELFFGEGSRLTVL.

This clone turned up a few times. V and J are TRBV2 and TRBJ2-3, with TRBD1 matching 10 bases. V was clipped by 7 bases and J by 4 bases; unmatched bases: 8. The CDR3 covers 15 residues. CDR1 and CDR2 (germline): SNHLY, FYNNEI. The CDR3 spells CASKKGTGVPDTQYF. CDR3 nucleotides: TGTGCCAGCAAAAAGGGGACAGGGGTACCAGATACGCAGTATTTT.

The chain is built from TRBV7-9 and TRBJ1-2; TRBD1 matches at 8 bases. The germline CDR1 and CDR2 sequences are SEHNR and FQNEAQ (reference sequence). V lost 1 base and J lost 4; bases outside the gene matches: 5. This CDR3 contains 15 residues. The CDR3 here is CASSLEGTGFYGYTF. The CDR3 bases are TGTGCCAGCAGCTTAGAAGGGACAGGCTTCTATGGCTACACCTTC.

The chain is built from TRBV2 and TRBJ1-5; no definite D call. V lost 8 bases, J lost 9 bases, and 14 bases lay in between. This CDR3 is 12 amino acids long. Germline V gene sequence: CDR1 SNHLY, CDR2 FYNNEI. The CDR3 spells CASGGELVPQHF. Here the CDR3 DNA reads TGTGCCAGCGGCGGAGAACTCGTGCCCCAGCATTTT.

The J gene is TRBJ2-3, the V gene TRBV5-1, with 9 nucleotides matching TRBD2. Trimming took 0 bases from V and 1 from J; bases not matched to a gene: 3. CDR1 is SGHRS, CDR2 YFSETQ, per germline. CDR3 length: 16 residues. CDR3 region: CASSLASGARTDTQYF. CDR3 bases: TGCGCCAGCAGCTTGGCTAGCGGGGCCCGCACAGATACGCAGTATTTT.

This chain uses TRBV4-3 with TRBJ2-5; the match to TRBD2 covers 11 bases. Germline V gives CDR1 LGHNA, CDR2 YSLEER. Losses at the gene ends were 2 bases for V and 1 base for J; bases not matched to a gene: 0. This CDR3 is built from 15 residues. The CDR3 DNA is TGCGCCAGCAGCCAAACTAGCGGGGGCCAAGAGACCCAGTACTTC. Translated: CASSQTSGGQETQYF.

The J gene is TRBJ1-2, the V gene TRBV6-1; 7 bases fit TRBD1. CDR3 length equals 14 residues. Germline CDR1 is MNHNS and CDR2 is SASEGT. J was trimmed by 7 bases and V by 4 bases; bases with no gene match: 9. CDR3 residues: CASSGQGLSGGYTF. CDR3 nucleotide sequence: TGTGCCAGCAGTGGACAGGGTCTTTCAGGTGGCTACACCTTC.

The V call is TRBV19, the J call TRBJ1-2, with 8 bases that match TRBD1. V trimming: 3 bases; J trimming: 7 bases; junction bases outside the gene matches: 13. The CDR3 sequence is 16 residues long. Germline V gene sequence: CDR1 LNHDA, CDR2 SQIVND (reference sequence). The CDR3 bases are TGTGCCAGTAGTATGGGGGGACAGGACCTCTGGGCTGGCTACACCTTC. Protein: CASSMGGQDLWAGYTF.

The chain employs TRBV29-1 and TRBJ1-1; unclear D gene. This CDR3 region has 13 residues. V lost 7 bases, J lost 2 bases, and 14 bases lay in between. Germline V gene data show CDR1 as SQVTM and CDR2 as ANQGSEA. The CDR3: CSGQTEPNTEAFF. The CDR3 DNA reads as TGCAGCGGTCAAACAGAGCCCAACACTGAAGCTTTCTTT. Complete variable domain (other parts from reference TRBV29-1 and TRBJ1-1): SAVISQKPSRDICQRGTSLTIQCQVDSQVTMMFWYRQQPGQSLTLIATANQGSEATYESGFVIDKFPISRPNLTFSTLTVSNMSPEDSSIYLCSGQTEPNTEAFFGQGTRLTVV.

The chain employs TRBV29-1 and TRBJ1-1; D is uncertain. The CDR3 contains 12 residues. The germline V and J ends were trimmed by 5 bases and 3 bases, with 10 bases remaining between them. Germline values: CDR1 SQVTM, CDR2 ANQGSEA. The CDR3 loop reads CSVSFRYTEAFF. The DNA of the CDR3 is TGCAGCGTTAGTTTCAGGTACACTGAAGCTTTCTTT.

CDR3 nucleotide sequence: TGCGCCAGCAGCCAAGCCAGGGGGGCGAACACCGGGGAGCTGTTTTTT. Encoded protein: CASSQARGANTGELFF. The V and J genes are TRBV4-1 and TRBJ2-2, with D tentatively TRBD1 (7 bases). The CDR3 has 16 residues. The V gene lost 1 base and the J gene lost 0 bases, with 9 bases spanning the gap. From germline, CDR1 is MGHRA and CDR2 YSYEKL.

The chain combines TRBV5-1 with TRBJ2-5, with D unclear. This CDR3 region has 11 residues. Germline V lookup: CDR1 SGHRS, CDR2 YFSETQ. V lost 6 bases to trimming and J lost 2 bases, with 5 bases between them. The CDR3: CASMSQETQYF. In DNA, the CDR3 is TGCGCCAGCATGAGTCAAGAGACCCAGTACTTC.

V is TRBV7-6 and J is TRBJ1-1; 10 bases map to TRBD1. With 3 bases clipped from V and 1 base from J, the junction kept 8 bases outside the gene matches. Germline-derived CDR1 and CDR2 are SGHVS and FNYEAQ. The CDR3 runs 17 residues. The CDR3 DNA reads TGTGCCAGCAGCTTGCCCCCTGACAGGGGGCGGAACACTGAAGCTTTCTTT. It specifies CASSLPPDRGRNTEAFF.

The chain couples TRBV5-1 to TRBJ2-6; weak D call: TRBD1 (5 bases). CDR3 length equals 15 residues. CDR1 and CDR2 from the germline V gene are SGHRS and YFSETQ. V was shortened by 7 bases and J by 0 bases, with 11 bases between the two germline ends. The CDR3 region has the DNA TGCGCCAGCGTCCAGGGTCTCTCTGGGGCCAACGTCCTGACTTTC. This translates into CASVQGLSGANVLTF.

The chain employs TRBV27 and TRBJ1-2; 9 positions agree with TRBD1. The germline gives CDR1 MNHEY, CDR2 SMNVEV (reference sequence). The CDR3 sequence is 14 residues long. The junction had 9 bases not matched to a gene; V was cut back by 5 bases and J by 8 bases. This CDR3 is CASSPLQGAKGYTF. The DNA of the CDR3 is TGTGCCAGCAGTCCTTTACAGGGGGCAAAGGGCTACACCTTC.

The rearrangement joins TRBV6-5 to TRBJ2-7; TRBD1 matches at 7 bases. Unmatched junction bases numbered 6, after V lost 6 bases and J lost 1 base. Germline V CDR1 and CDR2: MNHEY, SVGAGI. The CDR3 consists of 14 residues. For the CDR3, the DNA is TGTGCCAGCAGCAAGACAGGGACGTCCTACGAGCAGTACTTC. Its protein is CASSKTGTSYEQYF.

CDR3 loop: CASSLALKNTEAFF. The CDR3 DNA sequence: TGTGCCAGCAGCTTGGCCCTAAAGAACACTGAAGCTTTCTTT. V gene TRBV5-6 combines with J gene TRBJ1-1; D unresolved. Germline CDR1 is SGHDT and CDR2 is YYEEEE. This CDR3 has 14 residues. The V gene lost 0 bases and the J gene lost 1 base, with 7 bases spanning the gap.

This clone was seen a handful of times. V usage is TRBV21-1 and J usage is TRBJ2-1; TRBD2 is the table's D call, not checked against the DNA. TRBV21-1 represents a pseudogene. This CDR3 spans 16 amino acids. CDR3 protein: CASSKAGLAGYNEQFF. The DNA for the CDR3 is TGTGCCAGCAGCAAAGCGGGACTAGCGGGCTACAATGAGCAGTTCTTC.